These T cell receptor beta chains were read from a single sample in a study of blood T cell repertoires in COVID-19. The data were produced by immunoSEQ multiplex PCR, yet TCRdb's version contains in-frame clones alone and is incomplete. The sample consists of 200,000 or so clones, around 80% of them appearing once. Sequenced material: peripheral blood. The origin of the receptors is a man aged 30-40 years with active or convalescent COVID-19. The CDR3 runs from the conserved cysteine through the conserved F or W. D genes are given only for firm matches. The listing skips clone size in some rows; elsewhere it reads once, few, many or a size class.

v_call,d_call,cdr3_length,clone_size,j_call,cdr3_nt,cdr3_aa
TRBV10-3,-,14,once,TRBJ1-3,TGTGCCATCAGTGCAGGCAGCTCTGGAAACACCATATATTTT,CAISAGSSGNTIYF
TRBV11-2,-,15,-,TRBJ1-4,TGTGCCAGCAGCTCTTCGCGGGGGCTCGGGGAAAAACTGTTTTTT,CASSSSRGLGEKLFF
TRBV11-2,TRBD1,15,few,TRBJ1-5,TGTGCCAGCAGCTTAGAGGGACAGAGCAATCAGCCCCAGCATTTT,CASSLEGQSNQPQHF
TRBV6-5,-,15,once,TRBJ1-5,TGTGCCAGCAGTTACCATGGGGGCGTCAATCAGCCCCAGCATTTT,CASSYHGGVNQPQHF
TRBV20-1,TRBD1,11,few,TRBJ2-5,TGCAGTGCCAGACAGGGGGAGACCCAGTACTTC,CSARQGETQYF
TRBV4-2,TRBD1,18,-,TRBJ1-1,TGTGCCAGCAGCCAAGGGATCGACAGGGGTTTAGGGTATGATGAGGCTTTCTTT,CASSQGIDRGLGYDEAFF
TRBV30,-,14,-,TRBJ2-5,TGTGCCAGGGAGGGGTTACAGGGCCAAGAGACCCAGTACTTC,CAREGLQGQETQYF
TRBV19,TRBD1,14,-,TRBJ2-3,TGTGCCAGTAGTTTTGGGACAGGAACAGATACGCAGTATTTT,CASSFGTGTDTQYF
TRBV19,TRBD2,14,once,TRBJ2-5,TGTGCCAGTAGTGTACTAGCGGGGGGCGAGACCCAGTACTTC,CASSVLAGGETQYF
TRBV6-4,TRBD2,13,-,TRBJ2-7,TGTGCCAGCGCGGCGGGAGTAGACTACGAGCAGTACTTC,CASAAGVDYEQYF
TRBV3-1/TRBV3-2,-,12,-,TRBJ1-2,TGTGCCAGCAGCCAAGCAGTCTATGGCTACACCTTC,CASSQAVYGYTF
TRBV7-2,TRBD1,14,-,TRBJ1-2,TGTGCCAGCAGCGGACCGGGACAGCCATATGGCTACACCTTC,CASSGPGQPYGYTF
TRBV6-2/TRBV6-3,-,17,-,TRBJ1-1,TGTGCCAGCAGTTACGTCTTATTTCGGTCGGGGGGAACTGAAGCTTTCTTT,CASSYVLFRSGGTEAFF
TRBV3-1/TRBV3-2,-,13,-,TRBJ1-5,TGTGCCAGCAGCCAAGAAGGAGGGCAGCCCCAGCATTTT,CASSQEGGQPQHF
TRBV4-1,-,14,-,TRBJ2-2,TGCGCCAGCAGCCATAGGGGCGACACCGGGGAGCTGTTTTTT,CASSHRGDTGELFF
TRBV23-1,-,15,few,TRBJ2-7,TGCGCCAGCGTACGGGGAGTTTGTGGGATGGACGAGCAGTACTTC,CASVRGVCGMDEQYF
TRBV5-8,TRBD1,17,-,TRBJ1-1,TGTGCCAGCAGCTTGATCGGACAGGGGTCCCTTAACACTGAAGCTTTCTTT,CASSLIGQGSLNTEAFF
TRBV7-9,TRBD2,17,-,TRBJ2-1,TGTGCCAGCAGCTTAGCCCGGGGACTAGCGGGAAAGAATGAGCAGTTCTTC,CASSLARGLAGKNEQFF